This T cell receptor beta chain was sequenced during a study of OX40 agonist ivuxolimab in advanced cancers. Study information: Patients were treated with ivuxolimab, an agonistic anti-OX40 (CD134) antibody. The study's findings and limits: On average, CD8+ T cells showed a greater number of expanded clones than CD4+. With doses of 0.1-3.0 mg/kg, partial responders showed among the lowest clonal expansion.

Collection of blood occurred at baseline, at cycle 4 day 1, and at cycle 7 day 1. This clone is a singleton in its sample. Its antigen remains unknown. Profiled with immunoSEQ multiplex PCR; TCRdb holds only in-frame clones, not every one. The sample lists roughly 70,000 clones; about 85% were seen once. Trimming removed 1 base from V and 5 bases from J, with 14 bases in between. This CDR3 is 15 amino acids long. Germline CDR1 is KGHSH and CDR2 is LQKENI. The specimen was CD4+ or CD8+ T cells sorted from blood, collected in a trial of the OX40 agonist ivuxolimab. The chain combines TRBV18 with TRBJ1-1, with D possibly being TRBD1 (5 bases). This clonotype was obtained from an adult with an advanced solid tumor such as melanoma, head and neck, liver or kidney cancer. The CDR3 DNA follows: TGTGCCAGCTCACCACGTGATCCCAGGGCTACTGAAGCTTTCTTT. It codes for CASSPRDPRATEAFF.